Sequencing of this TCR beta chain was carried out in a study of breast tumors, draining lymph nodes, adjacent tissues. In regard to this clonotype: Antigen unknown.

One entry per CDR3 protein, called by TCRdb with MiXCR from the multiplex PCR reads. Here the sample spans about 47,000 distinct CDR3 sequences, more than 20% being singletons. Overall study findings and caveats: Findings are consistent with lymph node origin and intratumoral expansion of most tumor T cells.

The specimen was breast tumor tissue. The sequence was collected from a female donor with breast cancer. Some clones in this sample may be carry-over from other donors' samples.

The CDR3 loop reads CASSLAPLTGELFF. The CDR3 bases are TGTGCCAGCAGCTTAGCGCCGTTAACCGGGGAGCTGTTTTTT. This chain links TRBV7-2 with TRBJ2-2; D unresolved. V shed 0 bases and J shed 5 bases, with 7 bases lying between them. This CDR3 has 14 amino acids. The germline V gene encodes CDR1 SGHTA and CDR2 FQGNSA.